The 19 T cell receptor beta chains presented below share a single source sample, sequenced in a study of T cells in Graves' hyperthyroidism and ophthalmopathy. RNA transcripts provided the source from which TCR beta CDR3 regions were amplified. The HTBI primer set served for first-round RT-PCR of the TCR CDR3. TCRdb fed the multiplex PCR reads into MiXCR, producing one record per CDR3 protein. The sample holds hundreds of thousands of distinct CDR3 sequences; roughly 20% are singletons and the top ten take under 45%. The sample consisted of blood. Source of these receptors: a man aged 45-60 years with Graves' ophthalmopathy.

There are a few counts of this clonotype. This chain joins TRBV19 and TRBJ1-2, with D hard to call. From germline, CDR1 is LNHDA and CDR2 SQIVND (reference sequence). Trimming removed 0 bases from V and 1 base from J, with 12 bases in between. The length of the CDR3 is 16 residues. CDR3 coding DNA: TGTGCCAGTAGTATAGATCCCTCTACCCTTAACTATGGCTACACCTTC. Amino acid sequence: CASSIDPSTLNYGYTF.

The chain links TRBV2 to TRBJ2-5; 10 bases line up with TRBD2. V lost 2 bases and J lost 4; bases outside the gene matches: 7. CDR3 length equals 16 residues. Germline loops: CDR1 SNHLY, CDR2 FYNNEI. The CDR3 nucleotides are TGTGCCAGCAGTGAACTAGCGGGAGCCGGGGCAGAGACCCAGTACTTC. Its translation is CASSELAGAGAETQYF.

This clonotype was detected ten times or more. CDR3: CASSQVSAGGSNEQFF. CDR3 coding DNA: TGTGCCAGCAGCCAAGTCTCAGCGGGAGGGAGTAATGAGCAGTTCTTC. The chain uses TRBV3-1 and TRBJ2-1, with TRBD2 matching over 10 bases. Trimming cost V 1 base and J 7 bases; bases outside gene matches: 7. This CDR3 is built from 16 residues. Germline lookup yields CDR1 LGHDT and CDR2 YNNKEL (reference sequence).

The genes are TRBV15 and TRBJ2-7; 8 bases are shared with TRBD1. Unmatched junction bases numbered 10, after V lost 1 base and J lost 5 bases. CDR1 LNHNV and CDR2 YYDKDF come from the germline V gene (reference sequence). The CDR3 loop spans 16 amino acids. The CDR3 here is CATSRGRTGGKNEQYF. The CDR3, as DNA: TGTGCCACCAGCAGAGGTCGTACAGGGGGGAAAAACGAGCAGTACTTC. Complete variable domain (other parts from reference TRBV15 and TRBJ2-7): DAMVIQNPRYQVTQFGKPVTLSCSQTLNHNVMYWYQQKSSQAPKLLFHYYDKDFNNEADTPDNFQSRRPNTSFCFLDIRSPGLGDTAMYLCATSRGRTGGKNEQYFGPGTRLTVT.

This clonotype was counted ten times or more. The chain uses TRBV3-1 and TRBJ2-7; D is perhaps TRBD2 (6 bases). V was pared by 1 base and J by 5 bases, with 12 bases between. The CDR3 runs to 14 residues. Germline CDR1 LGHDT, CDR2 YNNKEL (reference sequence). CDR3 nucleotides: TGTGCCAGCAGCCAAGCGGGAGATCGGAACGAGCAGTACTTC. It specifies CASSQAGDRNEQYF.

This clonotype was seen only a few times. The chain joins TRBV28 to TRBJ1-3, with D unclear. V was trimmed by 2 bases and J by 0 bases, leaving 5 bases between them. The CDR3 runs to 14 residues. The germline V gene encodes CDR1 MDHEN and CDR2 SYDVKM. CDR3 sequence (DNA): TGTGCCAGCAGTTTAACGAGCTCTGGAAACACCATATATTTT. Protein sequence: CASSLTSSGNTIYF.

Only a few counts were recorded for this clonotype. The J gene is TRBJ2-7, the V gene TRBV20-1, with TRBD1 as a possible D gene (6 bases). The CDR3 has 14 amino acids. V was cut by 4 bases and J by 5 bases, with 18 bases left in between. Per germline, CDR1 DFQATT and CDR2 SNEGSKA (reference sequence). The CDR3: CSATGTQDVNEQYF. CDR3 sequence (DNA): TGCAGTGCTACTGGGACACAGGACGTCAACGAGCAGTACTTC.

At least ten counts were recorded for this clonotype. This chain links TRBV14 with TRBJ2-1; the match to TRBD2 covers 8 bases. The CDR3 has 13 amino acids. The junction had 3 bases not matched to a gene; V was cut back by 3 bases and J by 8 bases. The V gene's germline CDR1 is SGHDN and CDR2 FVKESK. Here the CDR3 DNA reads TGTGCCAGCAGCCAGGGACTAGTCTATGAGCAGTTCTTC. Translating it yields CASSQGLVYEQFF.

This clonotype has at least ten counts. The rearrangement joins TRBV7-3 to TRBJ2-5; maybe TRBD2 (6 bases). CDR1 and CDR2 from the germline V gene are SGHTA and FQGTGA. The V and J ends lost 2 bases and 6 bases respectively, with 10 bases between them. This CDR3 is 13 amino acids long. The CDR3 DNA reads TGTGCCAGCAGCTTAGGAGGGCAAAAGACCCAGTACTTC. As protein: CASSLGGQKTQYF.

This clonotype has ten or more counts. CDR3 DNA sequence: TGTGCCAGCAGCCCCCTCCGGGCCCCTAACTATGGCTACACCTTC. This gives the protein CASSPLRAPNYGYTF. V gene TRBV11-2 combines with J gene TRBJ1-2; D is undetermined. Germline V gives CDR1 SGHAT, CDR2 FQNNGV. Between the trimmed V and J ends, which lost 5 bases and 0 bases, there was a span of 13 bases. This CDR3 comprises 15 residues.

This clonotype occurred many times. V and J are TRBV18 and TRBJ1-4; TRBD1 is a possible D gene (6 bases). This CDR3 is 14 amino acids long. V was pared by 2 bases and J by 7 bases, with 11 bases between. Germline V CDR1 and CDR2: KGHSH, LQKENI. This CDR3 reads CASSPDSGVEKLFF. Written as DNA, the CDR3 is TGTGCCAGCTCACCAGACTCAGGGGTTGAAAAACTGTTTTTT.

This clonotype was seen ten or more times. The V and J genes are TRBV20-1 and TRBJ2-1, with 12 bases matching TRBD2. The CDR3 runs 16 residues. The V gene end was trimmed by 3 bases and the J gene end by 8 bases; junction bases not matched to a gene: 11. Germline V gene data show CDR1 as DFQATT and CDR2 as SNEGSKA (reference sequence). The CDR3 protein is CSASEPGLAGRDEQFF. The CDR3 DNA reads TGCAGTGCTAGCGAACCGGGACTAGCGGGCAGGGATGAGCAGTTCTTC.

This clonotype was counted at least ten times. The V gene is TRBV28, the J gene TRBJ1-2; weak D call: TRBD1 (5 bases). Germline assignment: CDR1 MDHEN and CDR2 SYDVKM. The germline V and J ends were trimmed by 4 bases and 13 bases, with 16 bases remaining between them. The CDR3 covers 12 residues. CDR3 amino acids: CASSSTSPGLTF. CDR3 DNA sequence: TGTGCCAGCAGTTCCACTAGCCCGGGGCTCACCTTC.

Ten or more counts support this clonotype. This sequence joins TRBV3-1 and TRBJ2-7; 7 positions match TRBD1. Germline CDR1 reads LGHDT; CDR2 reads YNNKEL (reference sequence). Trimming at V came to 4 bases and at J to 6 bases, leaving 6 bases not matched to a gene. CDR3 length: 13 amino acids. Here the CDR3 reads CASSLPGGSEQYF. CDR3 in DNA: TGTGCCAGCAGCCTTCCAGGGGGTTCCGAGCAGTACTTC.

This clonotype has ten or more counts. The rearrangement links TRBV27 to TRBJ2-3, with D perhaps matching TRBD2 (6 bases). Germline V gene lookup returns CDR1 MNHEY and CDR2 SMNVEV (reference sequence). V shed 2 bases and J shed 2 bases, with 14 bases lying between them. The CDR3 runs 16 residues. CDR3 in amino acids: CASSLGRRALTDTQYF. The CDR3, as DNA: TGTGCCAGCAGTTTAGGGCGGAGGGCACTCACAGATACGCAGTATTTT.

This clonotype was detected many times. The chain joins TRBV11-2 to TRBJ2-7, with 8 bases that match TRBD1. From germline, CDR1 is SGHAT and CDR2 FQNNGV. The CDR3 covers 14 residues. J lost 6 bases, V lost 5 bases, and 9 bases had no gene match. DNA of the CDR3: TGTGCCAGCAGCACGGGACAGGCGTCGGCCGAGCAGTACTTC. Encoded protein: CASSTGQASAEQYF.

The chain couples TRBV19 to TRBJ2-3; unclear D gene. The CDR3 covers 12 residues. V gave up 10 bases and J gave up 2 bases, with 10 bases separating them. Germline V gives CDR1 LNHDA, CDR2 SQIVND (reference sequence). The CDR3 spells CATQDFTDTQYF. The CDR3 DNA reads as TGTGCCACCCAAGACTTCACAGATACGCAGTATTTT.

In this sample, this clonotype turned up many times. The chain recombines TRBV11-1 with TRBJ2-3, with D unresolved. The CDR3 totals 14 residues. V lost 5 bases and J lost 3, with 12 bases in between. In germline, CDR1 is SGHAT, CDR2 FQDESV (reference sequence). CDR3 in amino acids: CASSPSAATDTQYF. The CDR3 coding sequence is TGTGCCAGCAGCCCCTCCGCCGCGACAGATACGCAGTATTTT.

V and J are TRBV29-1 and TRBJ2-3; D is perhaps TRBD1 (6 bases). Germline CDR1 SQVTM, CDR2 ANQGSEA. The V end was cut by 3 bases, the J end by 2 bases, with 15 bases between. This CDR3 region has 15 residues. DNA of the CDR3: TGCAGCGTTGACGGGACACCAGGCCACACAGATACGCAGTATTTT. Amino acid sequence: CSVDGTPGHTDTQYF.